Below are 28 T cell receptor beta chains sequenced from a single sample in a study of T cells in lung cancer brain metastases. Produced via immunoSEQ multiplex PCR; TCRdb's table is partial and in-frame only. This sample has a few thousand clones, with about 85% found just once. The material sequenced was tumor tissue from the primary lung tumor. The receptors were sampled from a man aged 70 or older with non-small cell lung cancer.

The rearrangement joins TRBV7-2 to TRBJ1-6; maybe TRBD1 (6 bases). The germline gives CDR1 SGHTA, CDR2 FQGNSA. V shed 11 bases and J shed 8 bases, with 16 bases lying between them. This CDR3 has 13 amino acids. CDR3 sequence: CASRGWEHSPLHF. The CDR3 DNA reads as TGTGCCTCCAGGGGATGGGAACATTCACCCCTCCACTTT.

The genes are TRBV12-2 and TRBJ1-5. TRBV12-2 is tagged as a pseudogene. The CDR3 has 18 amino acids. The CDR3 nucleotides read TGTGCAAGTCGCTTAGAGTTAGGGAAAGATTATAGCAATCAGCCCCAGCATTTT. Translation gives CASRLELGKDYSNQPQHF.

Comments on this clone: One end of the junction does not line up with germline, which may come from a read error. The V gene is TRBV27, the J gene TRBJ1-1, with TRBD1 as a possible D gene (5 bases). This CDR3 has 13 amino acids. Germline V gives CDR1 MNHEY, CDR2 SMNVEV (reference sequence). DNA of the CDR3: TGTGCCAGCAGTTTTGTTGTAGGGGAATCGCCATTTTTT. Translating it yields CASSFVVGESPFF.

The chain recombines TRBV6-5 with TRBJ2-7; 9 bases map to TRBD2. The CDR3 length is 14 residues. Trimming took 11 bases from V and 0 from J; bases not matched to a gene: 8. Germline V gene data show CDR1 as MNHEY and CDR2 as SVGAGI. CDR3: CAVRREGRSYEQYF. CDR3 sequence (DNA): TGTGCCGTACGGCGGGAGGGCCGCTCCTACGAGCAGTACTTC.

The chain is built from TRBV6-1 and TRBJ1-1, with D tentatively TRBD1 (5 bases). Per the germline V gene, CDR1 is MNHNS and CDR2 is SASEGT. V lost 4 bases, J lost 0 bases, and 9 bases lay in between. The CDR3 is 14 amino acids. The CDR3 region has the DNA TGTGCCAGCAGTGTCCGGGGCCTGAACACTGAAGCTTTCTTT. Amino acid sequence: CASSVRGLNTEAFF.

The gene calls are TRBV4-1 and TRBJ1-2; D is perhaps TRBD1 (5 bases). Trimming shortened V by 5 bases and J by 5 bases, and 18 bases separated the two germline ends. The CDR3 is 15 residues long. From germline, CDR1 is MGHRA and CDR2 YSYEKL. The CDR3 region has the DNA TGCGCCAGCAGCACCCCGGAGGGGCGCAGGTATGGCTACACCTTC. Its protein is CASSTPEGRRYGYTF.

The chain joins TRBV27 to TRBJ2-7, with D possibly matching TRBD1 (6 bases). V was shortened by 3 bases and J by 6 bases, with 9 bases between the two germline ends. CDR3 length: 12 amino acids. The germline gives CDR1 MNHEY, CDR2 SMNVEV (reference sequence). The CDR3 loop is CASSLRGGEQYF. The CDR3 DNA reads as TGTGCCAGCAGTTTGAGAGGGGGCGAGCAGTACTTC.

The V call is TRBV27, the J call TRBJ2-2; D is perhaps TRBD1 (6 bases). Germline CDR1 reads MNHEY; CDR2 reads SMNVEV (reference sequence). The CDR3 contains 14 residues. Deletions cut 10 bases from V and 0 bases from J, with 12 bases between. The CDR3 is CATARTANTGELFF. The CDR3 coding sequence is TGTGCCACCGCCCGGACAGCGAACACCGGGGAGCTGTTTTTT.

This clone was counted only a few times. The chain is built from TRBV2 and TRBJ2-1; no clear D gene. The V and J ends lost 9 bases and 0 bases respectively, with 15 bases between them. The CDR3 length is 15 residues. The germline V gene encodes CDR1 SNHLY and CDR2 FYNNEI. CDR3 sequence (DNA): TGTGCCAGTGAATTGTTGCCTAGCTCCTACAATGAGCAGTTCTTC. Translating gives CASELLPSSYNEQFF.

J is TRBJ2-1 and V is TRBV11-2, with TRBD2 matching over 9 bases. V shed 5 bases and J 9 bases; nucleotides not matched to a gene: 14. The CDR3 spans 16 residues. Germline lookup yields CDR1 SGHAT and CDR2 FQNNGV. The CDR3, as DNA: TGTGCCAGCAGCCGAGGTTCCCTAGCGGGATACGGTGAGCAGTTCTTC. Protein: CASSRGSLAGYGEQFF.

This chain links TRBV7-9 with TRBJ1-2; D possibly corresponds to TRBD1 (5 bases). This CDR3 spans 14 amino acids. Trimming took 5 bases from V and 7 from J, leaving 17 bases between them. CDR1 SEHNR and CDR2 FQNEAQ come from the germline V gene (reference sequence). Written as DNA, the CDR3 is TGTGCCAGCAGCGCGATGGGGGAGGTCCGTGGCTACACCTTC. As protein: CASSAMGEVRGYTF.

The chain has TRBV18 and TRBJ2-7; D call uncertain. CDR3 length: 12 amino acids. Germline-derived CDR1 and CDR2 are KGHSH and LQKENI. Trimming pared 2 bases from V and 1 base from J, leaving 3 bases between. CDR3 nucleotides: TGTGCCAGCTCACCAGGTTCCTACGAGCAGTACTTC. Translation gives CASSPGSYEQYF.

The CDR3 DNA reads as TGCAGCGTTGCCTCAGGGTGGGGCTACACCTTC. As protein: CSVASGWGYTF. This chain connects TRBV29-1 to TRBJ1-2; tentatively, D is TRBD1 (5 bases). V was trimmed by 4 bases and J by 8 bases, leaving 11 bases between them. Germline V lookup: CDR1 SQVTM, CDR2 ANQGSEA. This CDR3 spans 11 amino acids.

The chain carries TRBV9 and TRBJ2-7, with a weak D call TRBD2 (6 bases). Trimming took 4 bases from V and 3 from J, leaving 17 bases between them. Germline assignment: CDR1 SGDLS and CDR2 YYNGEE. The CDR3 has 15 residues. The CDR3 DNA is TGTGCCAGCAGCAGCGCCTTGGGGGGTTTCTACGAGCAGTACTTC. It codes for CASSSALGGFYEQYF. Combining the CDR3 with reference TRBV9 and TRBJ2-7 gives the whole variable domain DSGVTQTPKHLITATGQRVTLRCSPRSGDLSVYWYQQSLDQGLQFLIQYYNGEERAKGNILERFSAQQFPDLHSELNLSSLELGDSALYFCASSSALGGFYEQYFGPGTRLTVT.

The chain has TRBV10-3 and TRBJ1-1, with D uncertain. V lost 4 bases, J lost 1 base, and 4 bases lay in between. Germline values: CDR1 ENHRY, CDR2 SYGVKD. This CDR3 region has 12 residues. This chain's CDR3 is CAISGQNTEAFF. CDR3 bases: TGTGCCATCAGTGGACAGAACACTGAAGCTTTCTTT.

This clone was observed once. The V gene is TRBV19, the J gene TRBJ2-2; TRBD1 aligns across 9 bases. CDR1 and CDR2 (germline): LNHDA, SQIVND (reference sequence). Germline trimming cut 3 bases from V and 4 bases from J; bases unmatched to any gene: 3. CDR3 size: 15 residues. In nucleotides, the CDR3 is TGTGCCAGTAGTATCCGGACAGGGGCCACCGGGGAGCTGTTTTTT. Translated, it gives CASSIRTGATGELFF.

This clone was detected only once. The chain combines TRBV7-9 with TRBJ1-2, with 7 bases lining up with TRBD1. The V gene end was trimmed by 7 bases and the J gene end by 4 bases; junction bases not matched to a gene: 12. Per germline, CDR1 SEHNR and CDR2 FQNEAQ (reference sequence). This CDR3 spans 15 amino acids. CDR3 loop: CASTPPVPGGYGYTF. CDR3 DNA: TGTGCCAGCACCCCCCCCGTTCCAGGGGGCTATGGCTACACCTTC.

The chain uses TRBV10-3 and TRBJ2-1, with 8 bases matching TRBD2. The CDR3 loop spans 14 amino acids. The germline V gene has CDR1 ENHRY and CDR2 SYGVKD. With V trimmed by 10 bases and J by 4 bases, 9 bases remained unmatched. This CDR3 is CATRPAGGYNEQFF. CDR3 in DNA: TGTGCCACAAGACCGGCGGGAGGATACAATGAGCAGTTCTTC.

This chain joins TRBV7-2 and TRBJ2-6; 9 nucleotides align to TRBD1. Germline V gives CDR1 SGHTA, CDR2 FQGNSA. V shed 4 bases, J shed 2 bases, and the junction held 6 bases outside the gene matches. CDR3 length: 17 residues. The CDR3 nucleotides are TGTGCCAGCAGCTATGGACAGGGGTTTGCTGGGGCCAACGTCCTGACTTTC. Translated, it gives CASSYGQGFAGANVLTF.

The chain links TRBV5-8 to TRBJ2-7; D not resolved. Germline V gives CDR1 SGHTS, CDR2 YDEGEE. The CDR3 is 8 residues long. With 8 bases removed from V and 4 bases from J, the gap between germline ends came to 1 base. The CDR3 loop reads CARYEQYF. The CDR3 coding sequence is TGTGCCAGGTACGAGCAGTACTTC.

The gene calls are TRBV15 and TRBJ2-5; unclear D gene. Germline V gives CDR1 LNHNV, CDR2 YYDKDF (reference sequence). V shed 1 base and J shed 3 bases, with 6 bases lying between them. The CDR3 runs to 13 residues. The CDR3 coding sequence is TGTGCCACCAGCAGAGGTGCAGAAGAGACCCAGTACTTC. This translates into CATSRGAEETQYF.

This chain connects TRBV11-2 to TRBJ1-4; D perhaps matches TRBD1 (5 bases). V lost 2 bases to trimming and J lost 5 bases, with 21 bases between them. CDR1 SGHAT and CDR2 FQNNGV come from the germline V gene. There are 18 residues in the CDR3. The DNA for the CDR3 is TGTGCCAGCAGCTTACAATTGGGACGTCTCATAACAAATGAAAAACTGTTTTTT. It translates to CASSLQLGRLITNEKLFF.

This clone has only one observation. The chain has TRBV27 and TRBJ2-3, with TRBD1 matching over 8 bases. The CDR3 consists of 15 residues. Trimming removed 0 bases from V and 4 bases from J; junction bases left unmatched: 3. Germline lookup yields CDR1 MNHEY and CDR2 SMNVEV (reference sequence). The chain's CDR3 is CASSLSTGAADTQYF. The CDR3 DNA is TGTGCCAGCAGTTTATCGACAGGGGCGGCAGATACGCAGTATTTT.

This chain uses TRBV30 with TRBJ2-7, with 9 bases that match TRBD1. Germline lookup yields CDR1 GTSNPN and CDR2 SVGIG (reference sequence). V lost 2 bases to trimming and J lost 4 bases; unmatched junction nucleotides: 9. CDR3 length: 15 amino acids. In DNA, the CDR3 is TGTGCCTGGAGTAGAAAGACAGGGGGGTCTTACGAGCAGTACTTC. Its protein is CAWSRKTGGSYEQYF.

This rearrangement joins TRBV12-5 to TRBJ2-1; no clear D gene. The V gene lost 3 bases and the J gene lost 7 bases, with 4 bases spanning the gap. The CDR3 has 11 residues. CDR1 and CDR2 from the germline V gene are LGHNT and FRNRAP. The CDR3 region has the DNA TGTGCTAGTGGTTTAGGGAATGAGCAGTTCTTC. Translating it yields CASGLGNEQFF.

This clone was recorded once. J is TRBJ1-2 and V is TRBV7-8; D not certain. The germline V and J ends were trimmed by 1 base and 5 bases, with 20 bases remaining between them. Germline lookup yields CDR1 SGHVS and CDR2 FQNEAQ. The CDR3 has 17 amino acids. The CDR3 region has the DNA TGTGCCAGCAGCTTAGATGGGGTGGTGGTGCCCTATTATGGCTACACCTTC. Translated, it gives CASSLDGVVVPYYGYTF.

The chain employs TRBV18 and TRBJ1-3, with TRBD1 matching 8 bases. Germline CDR1 and CDR2: KGHSH and LQKENI. V shed 3 bases, J shed 0 bases, and the junction held 4 bases outside the gene matches. The CDR3 has 16 amino acids. The CDR3 nucleotides read TGTGCCAGCTCACCTGGACAGGGATCCTCTGGAAACACCATATATTTT. This translates into CASSPGQGSSGNTIYF.

The chain employs TRBV5-1 and TRBJ2-7, with 7 bases matching TRBD1. The CDR3 runs to 15 residues. CDR1 is SGHRS and CDR2 is YFSETQ in the germline V gene. V lost 2 bases, J lost 7 bases, and 12 bases stayed unmatched. CDR3 sequence (DNA): TGCGCCAGCAGCTTCGGGGACAGAGTGGTAGGGGAGCAGTACTTC. It specifies CASSFGDRVVGEQYF.